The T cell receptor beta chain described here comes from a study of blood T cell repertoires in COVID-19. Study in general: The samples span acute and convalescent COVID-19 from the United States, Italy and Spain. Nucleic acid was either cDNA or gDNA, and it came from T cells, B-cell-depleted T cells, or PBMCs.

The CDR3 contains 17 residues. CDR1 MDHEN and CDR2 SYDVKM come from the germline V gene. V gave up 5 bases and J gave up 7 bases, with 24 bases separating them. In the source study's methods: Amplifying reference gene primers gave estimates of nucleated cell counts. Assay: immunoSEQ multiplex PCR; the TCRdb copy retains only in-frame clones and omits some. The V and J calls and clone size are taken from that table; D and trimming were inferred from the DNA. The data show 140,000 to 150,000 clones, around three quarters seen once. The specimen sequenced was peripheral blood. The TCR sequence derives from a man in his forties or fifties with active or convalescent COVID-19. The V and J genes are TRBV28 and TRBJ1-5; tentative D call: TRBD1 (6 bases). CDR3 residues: CASSPNRDTIRVQPQHF. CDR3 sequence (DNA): TGTGCCAGCAGTCCCAACCGGGACACCATCAGGGTACAGCCCCAGCATTTT.